The 30 T cell receptor beta chains reported below all come from one sample, sequenced in a study of cytomegalovirus exposure and HLA in healthy donors. Researchers ran the PCR with 60 Vbeta and 13 Jbeta primers. Only in-frame clones appear in the TCRdb table, and some are missing; sequencing was by immunoSEQ multiplex PCR. The sample consists of around 140,000 clones, about two thirds of them appearing once. Sequences were obtained from PBMCs. The receptors were sampled from a man aged 50-59 years in good health and CMV-seropositive.

The chain has TRBV5-1 and TRBJ2-3; TRBD2 agrees at 8 bases. The germline V gene has CDR1 SGHRS and CDR2 YFSETQ. V shed 0 bases and J 2 bases; nucleotides not matched to a gene: 5. The CDR3 totals 16 residues. CDR3 in DNA: TGCGCCAGCAGCTTGGGGGCGGGAGGACCCACAGATACGCAGTATTTT. The encoded protein is CASSLGAGGPTDTQYF.

The V call is TRBV19, the J call TRBJ2-2, with D tentatively TRBD2 (6 bases). In germline, CDR1 is LNHDA, CDR2 SQIVND (reference sequence). CDR3 length: 15 amino acids. Trimming shortened V by 6 bases and J by 3 bases, and 14 bases separated the two germline ends. Here the CDR3 DNA reads TGTGCCAGTAGGTTTTGGGGGGAGGACACCGGGGAGCTGTTTTTT. Translation: CASRFWGEDTGELFF.

The chain carries TRBV6-1 and TRBJ2-7, with a possible D match to TRBD2 (5 bases). V shed 9 bases and J shed 2 bases, with 14 bases lying between them. In germline, CDR1 is MNHNS, CDR2 SASEGT. The length of the CDR3 is 13 residues. CDR3 loop: CASTDSSTYEQYF. CDR3 bases: TGTGCCAGTACGGACTCTTCTACCTACGAGCAGTACTTC.

The V call is TRBV7-2, the J call TRBJ1-2; 10 nucleotides agree with TRBD1. Germline CDR1 reads SGHTA; CDR2 reads FQGNSA. Losses at the gene ends were 5 bases for V and 8 bases for J; bases not matched to a gene: 5. This CDR3 is built from 13 residues. CDR3 loop: CASSQDRGRGYTF. CDR3 sequence (DNA): TGTGCCAGCAGCCAAGACAGGGGGCGAGGCTACACCTTC.

The chain employs TRBV5-1 and TRBJ1-2; perhaps TRBD1 as D (5 bases). This CDR3 has 15 residues. With 5 bases removed from V and 1 base from J, the gap between germline ends came to 15 bases. Germline values: CDR1 SGHRS, CDR2 YFSETQ. Here the CDR3 reads CASRGRIGVNYGYTF. CDR3 DNA sequence: TGCGCCAGCAGAGGGAGGATAGGGGTTAACTATGGCTACACCTTC.

The chain joins TRBV6-1 to TRBJ1-3; D unclear. Germline V gene sequence: CDR1 MNHNS, CDR2 SASEGT. The CDR3 has 13 residues. Trimming cost V 1 base and J 4 bases, with 5 bases left between them. CDR3 in amino acids: CASSEETGNTIYF. The CDR3 region has the DNA TGTGCCAGCAGTGAAGAGACAGGAAACACCATATATTTT.

This clone was observed a handful of times. The chain employs TRBV7-2 and TRBJ2-3; the match to TRBD2 covers 10 bases. The J segment lost 1 base and the V segment lost 1 base, leaving 8 bases of the junction unmatched. This CDR3 region has 18 residues. Germline CDR1 SGHTA, CDR2 FQGNSA. This CDR3 reads CASSLGGPGTSGTDTQYF. CDR3 nucleotide sequence: TGTGCCAGCAGCTTAGGAGGCCCCGGGACTAGCGGCACAGATACGCAGTATTTT.

The genes are TRBV11-3 and TRBJ2-4; tentative D call: TRBD1 (6 bases). The germline CDR1 and CDR2 sequences are SGHNT and YENEEA. This CDR3 contains 19 residues. Trimming removed 0 bases at V and 0 bases at J, with 18 bases between. The CDR3 is CASSLDGTHPELAKNIQYF. DNA for the CDR3: TGTGCCAGCAGCTTAGATGGGACACATCCCGAATTAGCCAAAAACATTCAGTACTTC.

The chain employs TRBV9 and TRBJ2-7; D possibly corresponds to TRBD1 (7 bases). The CDR3 extends over 14 amino acids. Trimming shortened V by 7 bases and J by 4 bases, and 18 bases separated the two germline ends. From germline, CDR1 is SGDLS and CDR2 YYNGEE. Here the CDR3 DNA reads TGTGCCAGCTTGGAGGGGACAGCGAGTTACGAGCAGTACTTC. This codes for CASLEGTASYEQYF.

The chain carries TRBV7-2 and TRBJ2-5; 7 bases align to TRBD2. Germline V gene data show CDR1 as SGHTA and CDR2 as FQGNSA. Trimming at V came to 4 bases and at J to 4 bases, leaving 9 bases not matched to a gene. The CDR3 totals 15 residues. This chain's CDR3 is CASSSLWGGRETQYF. The DNA of the CDR3 is TGTGCCAGCAGCTCCCTATGGGGGGGTCGAGAGACCCAGTACTTC. The full variable domain, with the rest looked up from reference TRBV7-2 and TRBJ2-5, is GAGVSQSPSNKVTEKGKDVELRCDPISGHTALYWYRQSLGQGLEFLIYFQGNSAPDKSGLPSDRFSAERTGGSVSTLTIQRTQQEDSAVYLCASSSLWGGRETQYFGPGTRLLVL.

V usage is TRBV7-9 and J usage is TRBJ2-1; D not resolved. With 7 bases removed from V and 4 bases from J, the gap between germline ends came to 11 bases. This CDR3 has 13 amino acids. Germline-derived CDR1 and CDR2 are SEHNR and FQNEAQ (reference sequence). The CDR3 region is CASTLPPYNEQFF. The CDR3 DNA reads as TGTGCCAGCACCCTTCCCCCTTACAATGAGCAGTTCTTC.

V and J are TRBV13 and TRBJ2-5; D remains unclear. From germline, CDR1 is PRHDT and CDR2 FYEKMQ (reference sequence). There are 12 residues in the CDR3. Trimming pared 5 bases from V and 4 bases from J, leaving 8 bases between. The CDR3 loop is CASSLIGETQYF. CDR3 sequence (DNA): TGTGCCAGCAGCCTGATCGGAGAGACCCAGTACTTC.

The V gene is TRBV28, the J gene TRBJ2-1, with TRBD1 as a possible D gene (5 bases). Deletions cut 2 bases from V and 11 bases from J, with 13 bases between. CDR3 length: 13 residues. Per germline, CDR1 MDHEN and CDR2 SYDVKM. The CDR3 is CASSLGAKTQQFF. The CDR3 DNA reads as TGTGCCAGCAGTTTAGGGGCAAAGACCCAGCAGTTCTTC.

V usage is TRBV7-2 and J usage is TRBJ2-5, with D perhaps TRBD2 (6 bases). CDR1 is SGHTA and CDR2 is FQGNSA in the germline V gene. This CDR3 contains 13 residues. V lost 5 bases, J lost 7 bases, and 14 bases lay in between. The CDR3 spells CASSAEEGATQYF. In nucleotides, the CDR3 is TGTGCCAGCAGCGCGGAGGAGGGCGCGACCCAGTACTTC.

The V and J genes are TRBV29-1 and TRBJ2-2; 7 nucleotides align to TRBD1. The germline CDR1 and CDR2 sequences are SQVTM and ANQGSEA. The CDR3 contains 15 residues. V was clipped by 4 bases and J by 1 base; unmatched bases: 6. CDR3 loop: CSVVWQGVNTGELFF. CDR3 DNA sequence: TGCAGCGTTGTGTGGCAGGGGGTGAACACCGGGGAGCTGTTTTTT.

The chain employs TRBV7-8 and TRBJ1-5, with D unclear. Trimming took off 5 bases at V and 1 base at J, with 15 bases between the two ends. Germline lookup yields CDR1 SGHVS and CDR2 FQNEAQ. This CDR3 has 16 amino acids. CDR3 coding DNA: TGTGCCAGCAGCCCCCGAGTTCGACAAAGCAATCAGCCCCAGCATTTT. Residues: CASSPRVRQSNQPQHF.

In the case of this clone: A read error may produce the germline difference seen at one junction end. The CDR3 DNA reads TGTGCCAGCAGTGCCCCGGGAAGATCTACAATACACTTC. Translated: CASSAPGRSTIHF. The V gene is TRBV6-5, the J gene TRBJ2-7; maybe TRBD2 (5 bases). CDR1 and CDR2 (germline): MNHEY, SVGAGI. The CDR3 spans 13 residues.

This clone was counted once. The chain combines TRBV5-8 with TRBJ2-5; D remains ambiguous. Germline V gene sequence: CDR1 SGHTS, CDR2 YDEGEE. The germline V and J ends were trimmed by 0 bases and 6 bases, with 18 bases remaining between them. CDR3 length: 16 amino acids. The CDR3 is CASSLAARIGVQTQYF. Here the CDR3 DNA reads TGTGCCAGCAGCTTGGCCGCGAGGATAGGCGTGCAGACCCAGTACTTC.

A few counts support this clone. V gene TRBV10-3 combines with J gene TRBJ2-1; D unclear. V was shortened by 7 bases and J by 5 bases, with 6 bases between the two germline ends. The CDR3 has 11 amino acids. In germline, CDR1 is ENHRY, CDR2 SYGVKD. The CDR3 here is CAIMGNNEQFF. Written as DNA, the CDR3 is TGTGCCATCATGGGCAACAATGAGCAGTTCTTC.

There are a few counts of this clone. This chain links TRBV6-5 with TRBJ2-7; 8 nucleotides agree with TRBD1. Germline CDR1 and CDR2: MNHEY and SVGAGI. The V gene end was trimmed by 2 bases and the J gene end by 3 bases; junction bases not matched to a gene: 3. The CDR3 loop spans 14 amino acids. CDR3 amino acids: CASSYADRVYEQYF. CDR3 nucleotides: TGTGCCAGCAGTTACGCGGACAGGGTCTACGAGCAGTACTTC.

This clone is a singleton in its sample. V and J are TRBV7-9 and TRBJ1-2, with TRBD1 as a possible D gene (5 bases). The CDR3 has 13 amino acids. In germline, CDR1 is SEHNR, CDR2 FQNEAQ (reference sequence). V was trimmed by 1 base and J by 8 bases, leaving 11 bases between them. The CDR3 spells CASSLVGPRGYTF. The CDR3 bases are TGTGCCAGCAGCTTAGTGGGGCCTAGAGGCTACACCTTC.

This sequence joins TRBV27 and TRBJ1-5; no clear D. Looked up from germline, CDR1 is MNHEY and CDR2 is SMNVEV (reference sequence). The CDR3 totals 14 residues. Trimming cost V 4 bases and J 7 bases, with 14 bases left between them. The CDR3 spells CASSYNQKRQPQHF. The CDR3 DNA sequence: TGTGCCAGCAGTTACAATCAGAAGAGGCAGCCCCAGCATTTT.

This clone was found a few times. The rearrangement joins TRBV19 to TRBJ1-2, with D maybe TRBD1 (6 bases). The CDR3 loop spans 15 amino acids. Per germline, CDR1 LNHDA and CDR2 SQIVND (reference sequence). The V end was cut by 1 base, the J end by 3 bases, with 12 bases between. In DNA form, the CDR3 reads TGTGCCAGTAGTATAGGGTCGGCAGGGGACTATGGCTACACCTTC. This encodes CASSIGSAGDYGYTF.

The V call is TRBV6-5, the J call TRBJ2-7, with TRBD2 matching 9 bases. The junction had 6 bases not matched to a gene; V was cut back by 2 bases and J by 4 bases. Germline V gene sequence: CDR1 MNHEY, CDR2 SVGAGI. The CDR3 is made up of 15 amino acids. The CDR3 bases are TGTGCCAGCAGTTACCTTAGCGGGGGAGAGTACGAGCAGTACTTC. Protein: CASSYLSGGEYEQYF.

This clone appeared a single time. The V gene is TRBV19, the J gene TRBJ2-7; 13 bases are a match to TRBD2. CDR1 LNHDA and CDR2 SQIVND come from the germline V gene (reference sequence). The CDR3 runs to 14 residues. Trimming removed 5 bases from V and 4 bases from J; junction bases left unmatched: 2. This CDR3 is CASSGLAGAYEQYF. The CDR3, as DNA: TGTGCCAGTAGTGGACTAGCGGGGGCTTACGAGCAGTACTTC.

This chain links TRBV9 with TRBJ1-4, with a weak D call TRBD1 (6 bases). The ends were cut back, 0 bases at V and 7 bases at J, with 13 bases in the middle. Germline V lookup: CDR1 SGDLS, CDR2 YYNGEE. CDR3 size: 15 residues. CDR3 bases: TGTGCCAGCAGCGTAGAGGCAGGGGCGGTTGAAAAACTGTTTTTT. Residues: CASSVEAGAVEKLFF.

This chain connects TRBV5-1 to TRBJ1-4; D gene uncertain. The CDR3 runs 16 residues. Germline loops: CDR1 SGHRS, CDR2 YFSETQ. V was clipped by 2 bases and J by 5 bases, with 16 bases between them. CDR3 sequence: CASSFRPPGTNEKLFF. CDR3 nucleotide sequence: TGCGCCAGCAGCTTCAGGCCCCCAGGTACAAATGAAAAACTGTTTTTT.

This sequence joins TRBV6-1 and TRBJ1-1, with D hard to call. Germline assignment: CDR1 MNHNS and CDR2 SASEGT. Trimming left V 0 bases short and J 7 bases short, with 15 bases between. The CDR3 is made up of 15 amino acids. This CDR3 is CASSEAPRGNGEAFF. In DNA, the CDR3 is TGTGCCAGCAGTGAAGCCCCTAGAGGGAACGGTGAAGCTTTCTTT.

The chain employs TRBV5-4 and TRBJ1-1; no reliable D call. The V end was cut by 1 base, the J end by 1 base, with 5 bases between. Germline V lookup: CDR1 SGHNT, CDR2 YYREEE (reference sequence). The CDR3 spans 13 residues. The CDR3, as DNA: TGTGCCAGCAGCTTGTATAGGAACACTGAAGCTTTCTTT. It encodes CASSLYRNTEAFF.

This clone was recorded a few times. The rearrangement uses TRBV7-8 and TRBJ1-5, with D perhaps TRBD1 (5 bases). The V end was cut by 1 base, the J end by 1 base, with 17 bases between. This CDR3 spans 18 amino acids. Germline CDR1 reads SGHVS; CDR2 reads FQNEAQ. The CDR3 DNA sequence: TGTGCCAGCAGCTTAGTACAGGCCGGGCCGACGAGCAATCAGCCCCAGCATTTT. Protein product: CASSLVQAGPTSNQPQHF.